One sample yielded the 4 T cell receptor beta chains listed below, sequenced in a study of blood T cell repertoires in COVID-19. Repertoires were generated with immunoSEQ multiplex PCR, while TCRdb's copy carries only in-frame clones and drops some. In the table there are 120,000 to 150,000 clones, 87% of which are singletons. Material for sequencing was peripheral blood. The receptors shown here come from a man aged 50 or older who had recovered from COVID-19.

This chain connects TRBV5-4 to TRBJ2-3; 9 nucleotides agree with TRBD2. CDR1 is SGHNT, CDR2 YYREEE, per germline (reference sequence). This CDR3 spans 16 amino acids. The V and J ends lost 4 bases and 3 bases, in that order; junction bases with no gene match: 9. CDR3 nucleotide sequence: TGTGCCAGCAGCCTAGAACCAGCGGGGGGTACAGATACGCAGTATTTT. This sequence encodes CASSLEPAGGTDTQYF.

V usage is TRBV4-3 and J usage is TRBJ1-2; D uncertain. The germline gives CDR1 LGHNA, CDR2 YSLEER. V was pared by 3 bases and J by 1 base, with 15 bases between. This CDR3 has 16 residues. The CDR3 DNA reads TGCGCCAGCAGCCAGGGCGTAGGGAGGGTTAACTATGGCTACACCTTC. This translates into CASSQGVGRVNYGYTF.

J is TRBJ2-2 and V is TRBV19; 7 bases are a match to TRBD1. V was pared by 6 bases and J by 6 bases, with 13 bases of the junction left unmatched. CDR1 is LNHDA and CDR2 is SQIVND in the germline V gene (reference sequence). There are 16 residues in the CDR3. The CDR3 coding sequence is TGTGCCAGTAGCCCAGAGGGCAGGGGGAGCCCCGGGGAGCTGTTTTTT. Its protein product is CASSPEGRGSPGELFF.

The V and J genes are TRBV11-2 and TRBJ1-4; 7 nucleotides agree with TRBD1. Germline CDR1 reads SGHAT; CDR2 reads FQNNGV. The V segment lost 4 bases and the J segment 2 bases; nucleotides outside the gene matches: 7. This CDR3 is built from 16 residues. The CDR3 region has the DNA TGTGCCAGCAGCTATCGCGGGACAGTGACTAATGAAAAACTGTTTTTT. This sequence encodes CASSYRGTVTNEKLFF.